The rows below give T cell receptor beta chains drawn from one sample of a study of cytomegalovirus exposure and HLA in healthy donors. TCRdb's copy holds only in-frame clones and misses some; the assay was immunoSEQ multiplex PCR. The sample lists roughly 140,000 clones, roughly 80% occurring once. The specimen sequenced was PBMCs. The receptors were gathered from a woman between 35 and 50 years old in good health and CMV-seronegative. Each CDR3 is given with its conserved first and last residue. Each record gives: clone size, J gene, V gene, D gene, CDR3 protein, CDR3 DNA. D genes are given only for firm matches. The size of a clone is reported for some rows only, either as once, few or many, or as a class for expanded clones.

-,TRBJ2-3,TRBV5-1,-,CASSQKGGSPGASSTDTQYF,TGCGCCAGCAGCCAAAAGGGGGGGAGTCCAGGGGCTTCTAGCACAGATACGCAGTATTTT
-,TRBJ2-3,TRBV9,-,CASSLPGGSDTQYF,TGTGCCAGCAGCCTACCAGGGGGGTCGGATACGCAGTATTTT
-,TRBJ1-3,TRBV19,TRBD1,CASSMGQGPGNTIYF,TGTGCCAGTAGTATGGGACAGGGGCCTGGAAACACCATATATTTT
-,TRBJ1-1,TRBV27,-,CASSLSGGLNTEAFF,TGTGCCAGCAGTTTATCTGGGGGCCTGAACACTGAAGCTTTCTTT
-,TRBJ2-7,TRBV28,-,CASSSGTLYEQYF,TGTGCCAGCAGTTCCGGGACACTCTACGAGCAGTACTTC
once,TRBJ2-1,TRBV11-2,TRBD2,CASSLDRVGGVQFF,TGTGCCAGCAGCTTAGATCGGGTGGGAGGGGTGCAGTTCTTC
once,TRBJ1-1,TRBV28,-,CASSGPRQGWTEAFF,TGTGCCAGCAGTGGCCCCAGGCAGGGTTGGACTGAAGCTTTCTTT
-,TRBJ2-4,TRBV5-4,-,CASSPGQSNIQYF,TGTGCCAGCAGCCCGGGACAATCAAACATTCAGTACTTC
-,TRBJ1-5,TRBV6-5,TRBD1,CASSYSRDRGQPQHF,TGTGCCAGCAGTTACTCCCGGGACAGGGGACAGCCCCAGCATTTT
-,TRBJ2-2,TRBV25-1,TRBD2,CASSTLAGGATGELFF,TGTGCCAGCAGTACCCTAGCGGGGGGTGCCACCGGGGAGCTGTTTTTT
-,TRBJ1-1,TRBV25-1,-,CASNSELGTEAFF,TGTGCCAGCAATTCGGAACTCGGGACTGAAGCTTTCTTT
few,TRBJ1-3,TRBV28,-,CASSLYGGGGSSGNTIYF,TGTGCCAGCAGTTTATATGGGGGCGGTGGTTCCAGTGGAAACACCATATATTTT
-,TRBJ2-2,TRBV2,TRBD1,CASRQGNELFF,TGTGCCAGTAGACAGGGAAATGAGCTGTTTTTT
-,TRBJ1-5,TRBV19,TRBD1,CASSRDREGNQPQHF,TGTGCCAGTAGTCGGGACAGGGAAGGCAATCAGCCCCAGCATTTT
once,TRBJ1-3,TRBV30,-,CAWSVHLQISGNTIYF,-
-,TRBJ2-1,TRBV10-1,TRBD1,CASSELYGTGGHEQFF,TGCGCCAGCAGTGAATTATACGGGACAGGGGGCCATGAGCAGTTCTTC
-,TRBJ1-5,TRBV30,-,CAWSVGRTQHF,TGTGCCTGGAGTGTGGGGCGGACCCAGCATTTT
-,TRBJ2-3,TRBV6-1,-,CASSGLEKDTQYF,TGTGCCAGCAGTGGACTAGAGAAAGATACGCAGTATTTT
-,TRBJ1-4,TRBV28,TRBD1,CASSSGGAGEKLFF,TGTGCCAGCAGTTCAGGGGGCGCCGGTGAAAAACTGTTTTTT
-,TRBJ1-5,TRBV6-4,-,CASVGRGMVSPTCNQPQHF,TGTGCCAGCGTCGGAAGGGGTATGGTATCCCCCACCTGCAATCAGCCCCAGCATTTT
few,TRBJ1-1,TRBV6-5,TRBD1,CASSPGQGTEAFF,TGTGCCAGCAGTCCCGGACAGGGCACTGAAGCTTTCTTT
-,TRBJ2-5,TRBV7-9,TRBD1,CASSTTGEETQYF,TGTGCCAGCAGCACCACAGGGGAAGAGACCCAGTACTTC
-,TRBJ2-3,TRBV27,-,CASSLTRYTDTQYF,TGTGCCAGCAGTTTAACCAGGTACACAGATACGCAGTATTTT
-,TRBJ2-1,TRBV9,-,CASSFHLGTTNEQFF,TGTGCCAGCAGCTTCCACCTAGGGACAACCAATGAGCAGTTCTTC
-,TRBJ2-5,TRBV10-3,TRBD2,CAISEPSGSPGLAKETQYF,TGTGCCATCAGTGAGCCCTCCGGGAGCCCCGGACTAGCGAAGGAGACCCAGTACTTC
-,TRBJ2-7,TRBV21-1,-,CASIETGAYEQYF,TGTGCCAGCATTGAGACAGGGGCCTACGAGCAGTACTTC
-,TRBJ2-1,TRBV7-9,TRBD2,CSSSFRTRGGNSYNEQFF,TGTTCCAGCAGCTTCAGAACACGCGGGGGTAACTCCTACAATGAGCAGTTCTTC
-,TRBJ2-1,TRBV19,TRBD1,CASSIEDRGPGEQFF,TGTGCCAGTAGTATCGAGGACAGGGGGCCCGGTGAGCAGTTCTTC
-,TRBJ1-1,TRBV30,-,CAWSWGGGAFF,TGTGCCTGGAGTTGGGGTGGGGGGGCTTTCTTT
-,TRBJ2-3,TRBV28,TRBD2,CASSFGLAGGPGDTQYF,TGTGCCAGCAGTTTTGGACTAGCGGGGGGGCCCGGAGATACGCAGTATTTT